This T cell receptor (beta chain) was sequenced during a study of control samples from healthy donors and cancer patients. Looked up from germline, CDR1 is SEHNR and CDR2 is FQNEAQ (reference sequence). The CDR3 totals 14 residues. V lost 2 bases and J 6 bases, leaving 14 bases between the germline ends. Clones were sequenced by immunoSEQ multiplex PCR, and TCRdb holds only the in-frame ones, with some missing. The sample records about 100,000 clones, roughly 90% being singletons. The clonotype comes from a woman aged 45-59 years in good health. This chain connects TRBV7-9 to TRBJ2-7, with a weak D call TRBD1 (6 bases). Material: blood. Written as DNA, the CDR3 is TGTGCCAGCAGCTTACAGTCAGGGGTGGGCGAGCAGTACTTC. Its protein is CASSLQSGVGEQYF.